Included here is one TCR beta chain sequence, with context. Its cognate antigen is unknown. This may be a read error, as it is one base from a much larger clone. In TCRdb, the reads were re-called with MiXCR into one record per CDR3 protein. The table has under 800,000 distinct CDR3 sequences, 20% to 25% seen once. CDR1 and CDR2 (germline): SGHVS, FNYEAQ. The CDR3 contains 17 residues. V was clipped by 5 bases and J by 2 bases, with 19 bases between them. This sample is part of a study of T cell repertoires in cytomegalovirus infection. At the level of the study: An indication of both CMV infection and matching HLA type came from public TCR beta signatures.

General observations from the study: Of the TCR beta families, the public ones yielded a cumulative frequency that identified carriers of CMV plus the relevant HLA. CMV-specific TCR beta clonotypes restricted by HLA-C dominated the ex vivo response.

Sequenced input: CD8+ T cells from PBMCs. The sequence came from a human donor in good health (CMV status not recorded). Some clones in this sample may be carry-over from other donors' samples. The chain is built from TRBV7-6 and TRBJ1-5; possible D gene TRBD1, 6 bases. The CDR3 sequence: CASSPWGQLNGNQPQHF. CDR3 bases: TGTGCCAGCAGCCCCTGGGGGCAGCTCAACGGCAATCAGCCCCAGCATTTT. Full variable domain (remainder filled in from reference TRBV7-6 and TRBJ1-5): GAGVSQSPRYKVTKRGQDVALRCDPISGHVSLYWYRQALGQGPEFLTYFNYEAQQDKSGLPNDRFSAERPEGSISTLTIQRTEQRDSAMYRCASSPWGQLNGNQPQHFGDGTRLSIL.